This entry lists 5 T cell receptor beta chains sequenced from one sample in a study of blood T cell repertoires in COVID-19. Sequencing was performed with immunoSEQ multiplex PCR; in TCRdb, only in-frame clones are kept and a portion is missing. The table includes about 480,000 clones, around 89% detected once. Sequenced: peripheral blood. All receptors derive from a woman in her twenties or thirties with acute or convalescent COVID-19.

The genes are TRBV24-1 and TRBJ2-1, with 8 bases matching TRBD1. V dropped 0 bases and J dropped 3; count of bases not matched to a gene: 6. Germline-derived CDR1 and CDR2 are KGHDR and SFDVKD. CDR3 length equals 17 residues. The CDR3 DNA reads TGTGCCACCAGTGATTTGCAAGGGACAGGAGACTACAATGAGCAGTTCTTC. This encodes CATSDLQGTGDYNEQFF.

J is TRBJ2-6 and V is TRBV5-1; TRBD1 matches at 7 bases. This CDR3 has 17 amino acids. Germline assignment: CDR1 SGHRS and CDR2 YFSETQ. The V segment lost 0 bases and the J segment 2 bases; nucleotides outside the gene matches: 5. The CDR3 loop is CASSLVPQGAGANVLTF. The CDR3 DNA reads as TGCGCCAGCAGCTTGGTCCCTCAGGGGGCTGGGGCCAACGTCCTGACTTTC. The whole variable domain, remainder taken from reference TRBV5-1 and TRBJ2-6, is KAGVTQTPRYLIKTRGQQVTLSCSPISGHRSVSWYQQTPGQGLQFLFEYFSETQRNKGNFPGRFSGRQFSNSRSEMNVSTLELGDSALYLCASSLVPQGAGANVLTFGAGSRLTVL.

The chain combines TRBV6-6 with TRBJ2-5; 10 nucleotides agree with TRBD1. V dropped 5 bases and J dropped 4; count of bases not matched to a gene: 13. Germline-derived CDR1 and CDR2 are MNHNY and SVGAGI (reference sequence). The CDR3 has 17 amino acids. CDR3 protein: CASSQPGQGTVRETQYF. The CDR3 DNA follows: TGTGCCAGCAGTCAGCCGGGACAGGGGACGGTACGAGAGACCCAGTACTTC.

The chain has TRBV7-2 and TRBJ2-4; D might be TRBD1 (5 bases). The germline V gene has CDR1 SGHTA and CDR2 FQGNSA. Trimming removed 0 bases at V and 7 bases at J, with 13 bases between. The CDR3 consists of 15 residues. In nucleotides, the CDR3 is TGTGCCAGCAGCTTAGCGGGGCCTTTTCGGAACATTCAGTACTTC. Translation gives CASSLAGPFRNIQYF.

The V gene is TRBV7-8, the J gene TRBJ2-7; D is possibly TRBD2 (5 bases). Trimming took off 5 bases at V and 6 bases at J, with 26 bases between the two ends. This CDR3 is built from 17 residues. In germline, CDR1 is SGHVS, CDR2 FQNEAQ. This CDR3 reads CASSKMRVMVTKGEQYF. The CDR3 DNA reads as TGTGCCAGCAGCAAAATGAGGGTGATGGTCACCAAAGGCGAGCAGTACTTC.